Below, 9 T cell receptor beta chains from the same sample are listed, as sequenced in a study of T cells in Graves' hyperthyroidism and ophthalmopathy. The CDR3 regions of TCR beta were amplified from RNA transcripts. Primed by the HTBI set, a first-round RT-PCR was run on the TCR CDR3. TCRdb independently ran MiXCR on the multiplex PCR reads; one entry per CDR3 protein. The sample has some 460,000 distinct CDR3 sequences; more than 15% are singletons. Sequencing was performed on blood. These receptors originate from a young woman with Graves' hyperthyroidism.

Ten or more counts support this clonotype. The chain employs TRBV28 and TRBJ2-1; 13 bases fit TRBD2. The CDR3 is 17 residues long. Germline CDR1 MDHEN, CDR2 SYDVKM. The V segment lost 3 bases and the J segment 7 bases; nucleotides outside the gene matches: 9. As DNA, the CDR3 is TGTGCCAGCAGTTTGGAGGGAACTAGCGGGGGGGGGAATGAGCAGTTCTTC. Amino acids: CASSLEGTSGGGNEQFF.

This clonotype was seen at least ten times. The V gene is TRBV12-3 or TRBV12-4, the J gene TRBJ2-6; D remains ambiguous. V lost 3 bases and J 2 bases, leaving 8 bases between the germline ends. This CDR3 is built from 15 residues. The CDR3 DNA reads as TGTGCCAGCAGTTTTTCAGGCACTGGGGCCAACGTCCTGACTTTC. As protein: CASSFSGTGANVLTF.

V usage is TRBV6-1 and J usage is TRBJ2-5; 8 bases line up with TRBD2. From germline, CDR1 is MNHNS and CDR2 SASEGT. This CDR3 has 15 amino acids. The ends lost 6 bases at V and 2 bases at J; junction bases unmatched: 8. The DNA of the CDR3 is TGTGCCAGCAGCCCCTGGGGCGGGGGGCAAGAGACCCAGTACTTC. This translates into CASSPWGGGQETQYF.

This clonotype showed up many times. The chain has TRBV6-5 and TRBJ2-7; D is unclear. In germline, CDR1 is MNHEY, CDR2 SVGAGI. V shed 2 bases and J shed 6 bases, with 8 bases lying between them. The CDR3 runs 12 residues. CDR3 sequence: CASSYGSAEQYF. CDR3 in DNA: TGTGCCAGCAGTTACGGAAGCGCCGAGCAGTACTTC.

The chain carries TRBV5-1 and TRBJ2-2; 13 bases map to TRBD2. The CDR3 is 16 residues long. Trimming took 0 bases from V and 7 from J; bases not matched to a gene: 3. CDR1 SGHRS and CDR2 YFSETQ come from the germline V gene. As DNA, the CDR3 is TGCGCCAGCAGCTTGGGACTAGCGGGAGGAGACGGGGAGCTGTTTTTT. Translated, it gives CASSLGLAGGDGELFF. Full variable domain (rest looked up from reference TRBV5-1 and TRBJ2-2): KAGVTQTPRYLIKTRGQQVTLSCSPISGHRSVSWYQQTPGQGLQFLFEYFSETQRNKGNFPGRFSGRQFSNSRSEMNVSTLELGDSALYLCASSLGLAGGDGELFFGEGSRLTVL.

This clonotype came up many times. The chain is built from TRBV6-1 and TRBJ1-1; no firm D call. V shed 4 bases and J shed 11 bases, with 14 bases lying between them. CDR3 length: 12 residues. Germline V CDR1 and CDR2: MNHNS, SASEGT. DNA for the CDR3: TGTGCCAGCAGTGGGGATGGCGCTATGGCTTTCTTT. Translation gives CASSGDGAMAFF.

About this clonotype itself: The junction departs from germline at one end; a sequencing error may be responsible. This rearrangement joins TRBV5-1 to TRBJ2-3; D is possibly TRBD1 or TRBD2 (6 bases each). CDR1 and CDR2 (germline): SGHRS, YFSETQ. The CDR3 has 15 amino acids. The CDR3 coding sequence is TGTGCCAGCAGCTTAGCGACGGGGGCATCGGATACGCAGTATTTT. The encoded protein is CASSLATGASDTQYF.

This clonotype was picked up many times. This sequence joins TRBV25-1 and TRBJ2-3, with D perhaps matching TRBD1 (6 bases). Germline-derived CDR1 and CDR2 are MGHDK and SYGVNS. Trimming removed 4 bases at V and 0 bases at J, with 11 bases between. The CDR3 length is 15 residues. CDR3 residues: CASSVQGRSTDTQYF. CDR3 sequence (DNA): TGTGCCAGCAGTGTACAGGGACGAAGCACAGATACGCAGTATTTT.

This clonotype has ten or more counts. The chain couples TRBV6-1 to TRBJ2-7; possibly TRBD1 for D (7 bases). Germline-derived CDR1 and CDR2 are MNHNS and SASEGT. The CDR3 loop spans 18 amino acids. V was pared by 8 bases and J by 6 bases, with 32 bases between. The CDR3 protein is CASGLRDSKGSGLSEQYF. The DNA of the CDR3 is TGTGCCAGCGGGCTCCGGGACAGCAAAGGGAGCGGGCTGAGCGAGCAGTACTTC.